This TCR beta chain was documented in a study of T cells in localized non-small cell lung cancer. Notes on the study in general: A median of roughly 50 of the top 100 tumor clones appeared in adjacent lung, which was paired and uninvolved. Among blood samples, higher T cell density accompanied longer overall survival. Because sequencing included only one region (of the tumor), heterogeneity remains possible.

Data came from immunoSEQ multiplex PCR; TCRdb stores just in-frame clones and leaves some out. The table has about 30,000 clones, approximately 90% seen once. To note about this clone: What it binds is unknown.

The clonotype originates from an older female donor with stage III squamous cell lung carcinoma. The specimen was peripheral blood, collected before any cancer treatment.

CDR3 sequence reads: CASSSTMNTEAFF. CDR3 nucleotides: TGTGCCAGCAGCTCTACAATGAACACTGAAGCTTTCTTT. This chain joins TRBV7-9 and TRBJ1-1; D is unclear. Trimming shortened V by 4 bases and J by 0 bases, and 6 bases separated the two germline ends. In germline, CDR1 is SEHNR, CDR2 FQNEAQ (reference sequence). The CDR3 has 13 residues.